These T cell receptor beta chains were read from a single sample in a study of T cells after yellow fever vaccination. TCRdb fed the 5' RACE reads into MiXCR, producing one record per CDR3 protein. This sample has a few hundred thousand distinct CDR3 sequences, with 10% to 15% found just once. Sequencing was performed on CD4+ T cells sorted from PBMCs, taken 45 days after the yellow fever booster vaccination. Receptors originate from a man aged 25 to 45 who received the YFV17D yellow fever vaccine. Each CDR3 is given with its conserved first and last residue. A D gene is named only where the DNA matches it firmly. Expanded clones get a size class; other rows say once, few or many, or leave the size out.

>TRBV7-6|TRBJ2-2|-|many
CASSTYSTGELFF
TGTGCCAGCAGTACGTACTCCACCGGGGAGCTGTTTTTT
>TRBV9|TRBJ2-7|TRBD2|-
CASSVAPGGQHEQYF
TGTGCCAGCAGCGTAGCCCCGGGAGGGCAGCACGAGCAGTACTTC
>TRBV6-5|TRBJ1-1|-|few
CASSYSVFGAEAFF
TGTGCCAGCAGTTACTCAGTTTTTGGGGCCGAAGCTTTCTTT
>TRBV3-1|TRBJ2-2|-|-
CASSRLDTGELFF
TGTGCCAGCAGCCGCCTCGACACCGGGGAGCTGTTTTTT
>TRBV6-6|TRBJ2-5|-|few
CASSSQKTQYF
TGTGCCAGCAGTTCTCAGAAGACCCAGTACTTC
>TRBV6-2/TRBV6-3|TRBJ2-5|TRBD1|-
CASSDRGPETQYF
TGTGCCAGCAGCGACAGGGGCCCAGAGACCCAGTACTTC
>TRBV7-8|TRBJ1-4|-|-
CASSLRESNEKLFF
TGTGCCAGCAGCTTACGGGAAAGTAATGAAAAACTGTTTTTT
>TRBV7-9|TRBJ1-5|-|many
CASSAGGEFQPQHF
TGTGCCAGCAGCGCCGGTGGGGAGTTCCAGCCCCAGCATTTT
>TRBV20-1|TRBJ1-1|-|few
CSARDRLTEAFF
TGCAGTGCTAGAGACAGACTCACTGAAGCTTTCTTT
>TRBV6-5|TRBJ2-2|TRBD2|-
CASSYRTSGTNTGELFF
TGTGCCAGCAGTTACCGGACTAGCGGGACGAACACCGGGGAGCTGTTTTTT
>TRBV27|TRBJ2-7|TRBD2|few
CASSRAAGVMDEQYF
TGTGCCAGCAGCCGGGCAGCGGGAGTGATGGACGAGCAGTACTTC
>TRBV7-6|TRBJ2-7|-|-
CASSLGGTFDEQYF
TGTGCCAGCAGCTTAGGGGGGACTTTCGACGAGCAGTACTTC
>TRBV28|TRBJ1-1|-|few
CASSNSRAPRTEAFF
TGTGCCAGCAGTAACTCTCGGGCTCCTCGCACTGAAGCTTTCTTT
>TRBV27|TRBJ2-1|-|-
CATRPGGTARGQFF
TGTGCCACCCGTCCTGGTGGGACGGCCAGGGGGCAGTTCTTC
>TRBV29-1|TRBJ2-3|-|few
CSVAYSIDTQYF
TGCAGCGTGGCATATAGTATAGATACGCAGTATTTT
>TRBV5-1|TRBJ2-7|TRBD1|-
CASSVRDRYSLAYEQYF
TGCGCCAGCAGCGTCCGGGACAGGTATTCCCTAGCCTACGAGCAGTACTTC
>TRBV20-1|TRBJ2-1|TRBD2|few
CSAKSGSIDNEQFF
TGCAGTGCTAAGAGCGGGAGTATTGACAATGAGCAGTTCTTC
>TRBV20-1|TRBJ2-2|TRBD2|-
CSARATSGARTWELFF
TGCAGTGCTAGAGCAACTAGCGGGGCCAGGACCTGGGAGCTGTTTTTT
>TRBV6-2/TRBV6-3|TRBJ2-1|-|once
CASNTGGSGRYEQFF
TGTGCCAGCAACACAGGGGGTAGCGGGAGATATGAGCAGTTCTTC
>TRBV7-2|TRBJ2-3|-|-
CASSLEGVGPDTQYF
TGTGCCAGCAGCTTAGAAGGCGTGGGACCAGATACGCAGTATTTT
>TRBV10-3|TRBJ2-3|TRBD1|many
CAIARGTGGRKDTQYF
TGTGCCATAGCTAGAGGGACAGGGGGAAGGAAAGATACGCAGTATTTT
>TRBV19|TRBJ1-5|-|-
CASSQTYAQPQHF
TGTGCCAGTAGCCAAACTTATGCACAGCCCCAGCATTTT
>TRBV4-1|TRBJ1-2|-|few
CASSQAPVSYGYTF
TGCGCCAGCAGCCAAGCTCCCGTAAGCTATGGCTACACCTTC
>TRBV20-1|TRBJ1-4|-|few
CSAGGDTEKLFF
TGCAGTGCTGGGGGGGATACCGAAAAACTGTTTTTT
>TRBV20-1|TRBJ2-7|-|few
CSAIGPSYEQYF
TGCAGTGCTATAGGACCGAGCTACGAGCAGTACTTC
>TRBV20-1|TRBJ2-5|-|few
CSADTQETQYF
TGCAGTGCTGACACGCAAGAGACCCAGTACTTC
>TRBV20-1|TRBJ2-1|-|many
CSAPRDLNSYNEQFF
TGCAGTGCCCCCCGGGACTTGAACTCCTACAATGAGCAGTTCTTC
>TRBV12-3/TRBV12-4|TRBJ1-5|-|-
CASSFASHSNQPQHF
TGTGCCAGCAGTTTTGCGTCTCATAGCAATCAGCCCCAGCATTTT
>TRBV24-1|TRBJ2-7|TRBD2|-
CATSEDPGLVGLSEQYF
TGTGCCACCAGTGAGGACCCGGGACTAGTGGGTCTAAGCGAGCAGTACTTC
>TRBV12-3/TRBV12-4|TRBJ1-3|-|few
CASSLQHRSTIYF
TGTGCCAGCAGTTTACAACACCGAAGCACCATATATTTT
>TRBV18|TRBJ2-5|TRBD2|few
CASSPRRTLLAGGGETQYF
TGTGCCAGCTCACCAAGAAGGACTTTGCTAGCGGGAGGCGGGGAGACCCAGTACTTC
>TRBV12-3/TRBV12-4|TRBJ2-1|-|many
CASTPGGTDNYNEQFF
TGTGCCAGCACCCCCGGGGGGACAGACAACTACAATGAGCAGTTCTTC
>TRBV30|TRBJ2-7|-|few
CAWKPGTTYYEQYF
TGTGCCTGGAAACCCGGCACGACATACTACGAGCAGTACTTC
>TRBV5-1|TRBJ2-1|TRBD1|-
CASSRTGLGNEQFF
TGCGCCAGCTCCCGGACAGGGTTAGGGAATGAGCAGTTCTTC
>TRBV29-1|TRBJ1-1|TRBD1|-
CSVVQGGWTEAFF
TGCAGCGTTGTCCAGGGGGGGTGGACTGAAGCTTTCTTT
>TRBV20-1|TRBJ1-6|-|few
CSAGMSDNSPLHF
TGCAGTGCTGGAATGTCAGATAATTCACCCCTCCACTTT
>TRBV18|TRBJ2-1|-|-
CASSPERRAYEQFF
TGTGCCAGCTCACCGGAGCGAAGGGCATATGAGCAGTTCTTC